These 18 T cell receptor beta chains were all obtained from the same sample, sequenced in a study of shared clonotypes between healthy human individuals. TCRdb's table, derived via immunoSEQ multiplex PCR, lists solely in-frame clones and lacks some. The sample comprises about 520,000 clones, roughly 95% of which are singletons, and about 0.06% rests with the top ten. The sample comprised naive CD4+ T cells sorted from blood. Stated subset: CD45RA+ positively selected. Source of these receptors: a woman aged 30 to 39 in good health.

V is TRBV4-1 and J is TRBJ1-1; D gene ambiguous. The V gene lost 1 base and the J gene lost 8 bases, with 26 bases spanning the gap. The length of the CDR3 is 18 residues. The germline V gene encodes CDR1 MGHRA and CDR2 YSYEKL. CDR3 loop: CASSQGRALRPDSGEAFF. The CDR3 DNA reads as TGCGCCAGCAGCCAAGGAAGGGCCTTGCGGCCGGACTCGGGAGAAGCTTTCTTT.

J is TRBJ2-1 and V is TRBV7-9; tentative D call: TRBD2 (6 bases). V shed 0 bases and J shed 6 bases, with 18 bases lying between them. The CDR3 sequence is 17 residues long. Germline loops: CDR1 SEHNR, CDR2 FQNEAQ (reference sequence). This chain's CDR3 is CASSLAPVRDSGNEQFF. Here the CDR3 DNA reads TGTGCCAGCAGCTTAGCGCCGGTCCGGGACTCGGGCAATGAGCAGTTCTTC.

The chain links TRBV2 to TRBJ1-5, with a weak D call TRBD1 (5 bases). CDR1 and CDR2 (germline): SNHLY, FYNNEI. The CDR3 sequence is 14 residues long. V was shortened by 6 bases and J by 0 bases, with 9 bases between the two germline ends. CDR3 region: CASRDIYSNQPQHF. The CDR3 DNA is TGTGCCAGCAGGGACATCTATAGCAATCAGCCCCAGCATTTT.

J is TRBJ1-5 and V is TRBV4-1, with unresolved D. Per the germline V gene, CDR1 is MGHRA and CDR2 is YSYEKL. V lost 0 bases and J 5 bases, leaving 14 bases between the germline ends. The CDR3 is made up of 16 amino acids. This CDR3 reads CASSQELTALDQPQHF. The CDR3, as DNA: TGCGCCAGCAGCCAAGAGCTCACAGCCCTCGATCAGCCCCAGCATTTT.

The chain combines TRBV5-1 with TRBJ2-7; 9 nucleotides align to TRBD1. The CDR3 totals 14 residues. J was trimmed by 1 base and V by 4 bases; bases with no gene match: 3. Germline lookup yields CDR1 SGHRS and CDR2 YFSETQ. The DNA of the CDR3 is TGCGCCAGCAGCGCGGGGACAGGGTCCTACGAGCAGTACTTC. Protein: CASSAGTGSYEQYF.

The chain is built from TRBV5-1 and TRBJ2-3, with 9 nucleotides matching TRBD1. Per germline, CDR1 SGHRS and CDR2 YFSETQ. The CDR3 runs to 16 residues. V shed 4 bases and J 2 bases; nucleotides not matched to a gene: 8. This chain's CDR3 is CASSEAGTGYTDTQYF. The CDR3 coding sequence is TGCGCCAGCAGCGAGGCCGGGACAGGGTACACAGATACGCAGTATTTT.

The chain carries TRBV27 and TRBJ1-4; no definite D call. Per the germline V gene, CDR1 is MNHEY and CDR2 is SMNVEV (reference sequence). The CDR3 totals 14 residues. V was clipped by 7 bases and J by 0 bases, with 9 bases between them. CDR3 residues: CASKQLATNEKLFF. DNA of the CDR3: TGTGCCAGCAAACAGCTTGCAACTAATGAAAAACTGTTTTTT.

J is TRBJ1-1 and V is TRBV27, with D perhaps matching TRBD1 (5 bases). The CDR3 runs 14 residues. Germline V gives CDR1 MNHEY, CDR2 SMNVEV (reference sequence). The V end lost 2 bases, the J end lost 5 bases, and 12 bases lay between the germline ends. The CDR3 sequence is CASSLGGIGTEAFF. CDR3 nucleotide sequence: TGTGCCAGCAGTTTAGGGGGGATCGGGACTGAAGCTTTCTTT.

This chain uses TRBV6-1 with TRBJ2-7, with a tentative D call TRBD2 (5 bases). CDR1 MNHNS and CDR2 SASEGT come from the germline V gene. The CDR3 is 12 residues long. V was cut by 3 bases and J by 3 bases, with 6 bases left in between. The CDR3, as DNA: TGTGCCAGCAGTGATGAGGGCTACGAGCAGTACTTC. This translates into CASSDEGYEQYF.

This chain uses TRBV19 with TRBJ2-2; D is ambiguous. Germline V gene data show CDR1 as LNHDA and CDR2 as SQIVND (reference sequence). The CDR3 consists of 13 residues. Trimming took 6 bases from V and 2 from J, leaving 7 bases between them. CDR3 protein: CASRPINTGELFF. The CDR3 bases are TGTGCCAGTAGGCCGATAAACACCGGGGAGCTGTTTTTT. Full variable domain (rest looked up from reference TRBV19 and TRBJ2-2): DGGITQSPKYLFRKEGQNVTLSCEQNLNHDAMYWYRQDPGQGLRLIYYSQIVNDFQKGDIAEGYSVSREKKESFPLTVTSAQKNPTAFYLCASRPINTGELFFGEGSRLTVL.

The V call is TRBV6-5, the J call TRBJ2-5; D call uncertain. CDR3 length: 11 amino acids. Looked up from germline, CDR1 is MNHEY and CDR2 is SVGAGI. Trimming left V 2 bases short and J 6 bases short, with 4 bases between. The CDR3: CASSYAQTQYF. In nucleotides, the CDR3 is TGTGCCAGCAGTTACGCCCAGACCCAGTACTTC.

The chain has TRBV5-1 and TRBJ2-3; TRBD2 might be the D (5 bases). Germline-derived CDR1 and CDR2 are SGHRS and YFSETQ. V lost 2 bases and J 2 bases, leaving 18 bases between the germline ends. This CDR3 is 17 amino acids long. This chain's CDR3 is CASSLGAARKVTDTQYF. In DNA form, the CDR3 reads TGCGCCAGCAGCTTAGGAGCGGCAAGGAAGGTCACAGATACGCAGTATTTT.

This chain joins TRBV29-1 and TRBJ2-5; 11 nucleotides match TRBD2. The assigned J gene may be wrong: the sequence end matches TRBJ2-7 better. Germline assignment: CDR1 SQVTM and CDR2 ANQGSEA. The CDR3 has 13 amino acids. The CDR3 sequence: CSARTSGYPEQYF. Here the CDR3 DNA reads TGCAGCGCCAGGACTAGCGGGTACCCCGAGCAGTACTTC.

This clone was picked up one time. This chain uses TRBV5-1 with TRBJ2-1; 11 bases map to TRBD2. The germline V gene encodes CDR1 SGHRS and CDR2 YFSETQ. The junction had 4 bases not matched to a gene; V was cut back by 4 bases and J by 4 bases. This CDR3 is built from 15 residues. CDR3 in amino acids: CASSTGTSGYNEQFF. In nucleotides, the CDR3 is TGCGCCAGCAGCACCGGGACTAGCGGTTACAATGAGCAGTTCTTC.

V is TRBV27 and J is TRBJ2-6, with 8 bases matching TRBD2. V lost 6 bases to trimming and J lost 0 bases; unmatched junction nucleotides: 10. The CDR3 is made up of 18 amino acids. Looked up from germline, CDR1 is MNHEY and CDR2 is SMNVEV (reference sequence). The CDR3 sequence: CASRDTPGGSSGANVLTF. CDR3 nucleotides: TGTGCCAGCAGGGACACTCCGGGAGGGTCCTCTGGGGCCAACGTCCTGACTTTC.

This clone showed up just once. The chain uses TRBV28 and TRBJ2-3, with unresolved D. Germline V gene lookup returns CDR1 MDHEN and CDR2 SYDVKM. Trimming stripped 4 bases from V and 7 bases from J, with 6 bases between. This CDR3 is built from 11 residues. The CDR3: CASSSPHTQYF. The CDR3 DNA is TGTGCCAGCAGTTCCCCCCATACGCAGTATTTT.

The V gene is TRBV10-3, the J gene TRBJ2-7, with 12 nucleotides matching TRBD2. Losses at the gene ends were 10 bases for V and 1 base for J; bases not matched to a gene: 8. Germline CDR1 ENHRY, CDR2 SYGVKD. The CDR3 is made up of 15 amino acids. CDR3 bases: TGTGCCAGCAGCCCCGGGACTAGCGGGTCCTACGAGCAGTACTTC. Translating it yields CASSPGTSGSYEQYF.

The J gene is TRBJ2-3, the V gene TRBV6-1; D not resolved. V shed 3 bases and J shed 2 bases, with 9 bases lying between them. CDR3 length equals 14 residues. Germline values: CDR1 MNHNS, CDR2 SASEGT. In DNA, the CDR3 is TGTGCCAGCAGTGAGAGTAGGATCACAGATACGCAGTATTTT. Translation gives CASSESRITDTQYF.